This T cell receptor beta chain was documented in a study of shared clonotypes between healthy human individuals. It was CD45RO-negative cells, positively selected for CCR7, that made up naive CD8 cells, with terminally differentiated effector memory CD45RA+ cells excluded. The study drew all its donors from Caucasian adults living in Nashville, Tennessee. This clone has only a few counts. The germline gives CDR1 SQVTM, CDR2 ANQGSEA. CDR3 length: 11 amino acids. Trimming shortened V by 3 bases and J by 9 bases, and 11 bases separated the two germline ends. Repertoires were generated with immunoSEQ multiplex PCR, while TCRdb's copy carries only in-frame clones and drops some. Here the sample spans over 800,000 clones, 80% to 95% being singletons.

The sample taken for sequencing was naive CD8+ T cells sorted from blood. The sequence derives from a man under 40 in good health. The chain joins TRBV29-1 to TRBJ2-5; D not resolved. CDR3 protein: CSVEADLAQYF. The CDR3 coding sequence is TGCAGCGTTGAGGCAGATTTGGCCCAGTACTTC.